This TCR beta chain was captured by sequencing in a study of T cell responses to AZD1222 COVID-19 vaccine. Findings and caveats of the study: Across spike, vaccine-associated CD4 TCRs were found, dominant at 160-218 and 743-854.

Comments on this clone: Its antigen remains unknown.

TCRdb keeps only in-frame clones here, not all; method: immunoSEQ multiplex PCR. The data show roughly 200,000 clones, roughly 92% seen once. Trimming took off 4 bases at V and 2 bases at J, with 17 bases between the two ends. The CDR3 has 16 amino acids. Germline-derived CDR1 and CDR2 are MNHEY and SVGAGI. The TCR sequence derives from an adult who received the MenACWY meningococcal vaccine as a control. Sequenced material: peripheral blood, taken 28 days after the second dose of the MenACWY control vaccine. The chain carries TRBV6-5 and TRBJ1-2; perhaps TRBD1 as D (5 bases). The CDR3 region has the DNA TGTGCCAGCAGTTCCCCGGGGTTACGGGGGAACTATGGCTACACCTTC. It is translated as CASSSPGLRGNYGYTF.